This TCR beta chain was sequenced during a study of T-cell reconstitution after alpha-beta-depleted transplantation in children (dated by TCRdb to the mid-2010s). Notes on the research overall: Using TCR repertoire profiling, the study quantitatively followed how T-cell immune reconstitution unfolded in children after TCRalphabeta/CD19-depleted allogeneic hematopoietic cell transplantation.

Library creation used PCR. TCRdb lists the instrument as Illumina HiSeq 2500. TCR library preparation used molecular barcoding, with unique molecular identifiers applied to normalize quantification of the TCRbeta repertoire. TCRdb's own reprocessing of the public reads used fastp at Q25 and MiXCR and kept productive beta chains. Each entry merges the rows of one CDR3 protein and shows their most common DNA and genes. The sample has some 590,000 distinct CDR3 sequences on record, about 10% of them singletons. In total, the top ten clones hold around 4% of the sample. In its sample, this clonotype was seen a few times. Its cognate antigen has yet to be identified. No base qualities exist here, and no much larger clone lies one base off it. Sequenced here: PBMCs from the stem cell graft donor, sampled from the stem cell graft. The receptor was isolated from a human donor who donated a stem cell graft to a child with acute myeloid leukemia.

The CDR3 protein is CSASKETGAGQPQHF. In nucleotides, the sequence is TGCAGTGCTAGTAAGGAGACAGGGGCCGGCCAGCCCCAGCATTTT. The receptor chain draws on TRBV20-1 and TRBJ1-5; 8 bases in the middle match TRBD1. The CDR3, cysteine through phenylalanine, is 15 amino acids long. The kept DNA is CDR3 alone, 45 bases in frame from the first base. The germline V gene encodes CDR1 DFQATT and CDR2 SNEGSKA (reference sequence). V has 3 bases trimmed and J has 7 bases trimmed; junction bases matching no gene number 11.